The rows below give T cell receptor beta chains drawn from one sample of a study of T cells after posttransplantation cyclophosphamide. Produced via immunoSEQ multiplex PCR; TCRdb's table is partial and in-frame only. The sample holds 45,000 to 60,000 clones, roughly 92% seen once. Sequencing was done on a sample of PBMCs. The source is a woman in her fifties or sixties in good health and a related stem cell transplant donor. Both conserved end residues are part of each CDR3. A D gene is named only where the DNA matches it firmly. Rows may omit the clone size; those that give it use once, few, many or a size class.

>TRBV7-9|NA|NA|TRBJ2-3
TGTGCCAGCAGCTTAGTTTGGCCGCCAGGCACAGATACGCAGTATTTT
CASSLVWPPGTDTQYF
>TRBV27|once|TRBD2|TRBJ2-3
TGTGCCACCGCCCGTACGCTAGCGGGAGCAGATACGCAGTATTTT
CATARTLAGADTQYF
>TRBV7-9|NA|TRBD2|TRBJ2-1
TGTGCCAGCAGCTCTAGCGGGGGGGCCGGGTCCTACAATGAGCAGTTCTTC
CASSSSGGAGSYNEQFF
>TRBV2|NA|NA|TRBJ1-2
TGTGCCAGAGGGGTAGGGGAAAGGGACTATGGCTACACCTTC
CARGVGERDYGYTF
>TRBV6-5|once|NA|TRBJ1-2
TGTGCCAGCAGTTACGCGGGGTCCTATGGCTACACCTTC
CASSYAGSYGYTF
>TRBV6-1|NA|TRBD2|TRBJ2-1
TGTGCCAGCAGTGCCATTCGGGGACTAGCGGGTAATGAGCAGTTCTTC
CASSAIRGLAGNEQFF
>TRBV7-3|NA|TRBD2|TRBJ2-2
TGTGCCAGCAGCTTAACGAACCTAGCAGCGGGAGCGGGCGGGGAGCTGTTTTTT
CASSLTNLAAGAGGELFF
>TRBV4-1|NA|TRBD2|TRBJ2-7
TGCGCCAGCAGCCACCTTAGCGGGAGCTACGAGCAGTACTTC
CASSHLSGSYEQYF
>TRBV5-6|NA|TRBD1|TRBJ2-5
TGTGCCAGCAGCTTTGCAGGGGGTAAGACCCAGTACTTC
CASSFAGGKTQYF
>TRBV12-5|NA|NA|TRBJ1-4
TGTGCTAGTGGTTTGGTTCGGTTGGAGCCGCGTATTTATAATGAAAAACTGTTTTTT
CASGLVRLEPRIYNEKLFF
>TRBV6-1|NA|TRBD2|TRBJ2-7
TGTGTCAGCAGTGAAGGGGGTCCTGGCCTAGCGGGAGCTTCCTACGAGCAGTACTTC
CVSSEGGPGLAGASYEQYF
>TRBV5-6|few|NA|TRBJ1-1
TGTGCCAGCAGCCCCCTCTCCGGGCTGGACATTAACACTGAAGCTTTCTTT
CASSPLSGLDINTEAFF
>TRBV19|NA|TRBD1|TRBJ1-5
TGTGCCAGTAGCATTGACAGGGAGAGGTCTCAGCCCCAGCATTTT
CASSIDRERSQPQHF
>TRBV28|NA|NA|TRBJ1-1
TGTGCCAGCAGTTCAGGGGTTGAAGCTTTCTTT
CASSSGVEAFF
>TRBV25-1|NA|NA|TRBJ2-5
TGTGCCAGCAGTGAATTTCCAGGGAAAGAGACCCAGTACTTC
CASSEFPGKETQYF